A selection of T cell receptor beta chains follows, all from one sample in a study of CD8 T cells in acute hepatitis C reinfection. Profiled with immunoSEQ multiplex PCR; TCRdb holds only in-frame clones, not every one. Seen here are 30,000 to 45,000 clones, approximately 85% observed once, and the top ten hold around 9.9%. Sequencing was carried out using naive CD8+ T cells from PBMCs. The receptors were gathered from a woman younger than 35 who spontaneously cleared hepatitis C infection. The CDR3 runs from the conserved cysteine through the conserved F or W. Each record gives: clone size, D gene, V gene, J gene, CDR3 protein, CDR3 DNA. The D gene is left open where the match is weak. Size is omitted from some rows. Given values are once, few, many or a class for expanded clones.

.,.,TRBV27,TRBJ1-2,CASSLGFGYGYTF,TGTGCCAGCAGTTTAGGCTTCGGGTATGGCTACACCTTC
few,TRBD1,TRBV2,TRBJ2-1,CASTGQGEDEQFF,TGTGCCAGCACAGGACAGGGAGAGGATGAGCAGTTCTTC
.,TRBD2,TRBV2,TRBJ2-7,CASRGTSVIGVYEQYF,TGTGCCAGCAGGGGGACTAGCGTCATAGGGGTCTACGAGCAGTACTTC
few,TRBD1,TRBV29-1,TRBJ1-2,CSVEEGAYGYTF,TGCAGCGTTGAGGAGGGGGCCTATGGCTACACCTTC
.,.,TRBV19,TRBJ1-1,CASRTRWTEAFF,TGTGCCAGTAGAACGAGGTGGACTGAAGCTTTCTTT
.,.,TRBV27,TRBJ2-1,CASSFGQTSYNEQFF,TGTGCCAGCAGTTTCGGACAGACCTCCTACAATGAGCAGTTCTTC
.,TRBD2,TRBV2,TRBJ2-1,CASRGPGLVSYNEQFF,TGTGCCAGCAGGGGCCCGGGACTAGTGTCCTACAATGAGCAGTTCTTC
.,.,TRBV7-3,TRBJ2-1,CASSLNPGSSYNEQFF,TGTGCCAGCAGCTTAAATCCAGGGAGCTCCTACAATGAGCAGTTCTTC
.,.,TRBV2,TRBJ2-1,CASSWSESSYNEQFF,TGTGCCAGCAGTTGGTCGGAAAGCTCCTACAATGAGCAGTTCTTC
once,.,TRBV5-1,TRBJ2-1,CASTSSYTGAASSYNEQFF,TGCGCCAGCACCTCGAGCTATACGGGAGCTGCGAGCTCCTACAATGAGCAGTTCTTC
.,.,TRBV6-5,TRBJ2-7,CASSESYSYEQYF,TGTGCCAGCAGTGAATCCTATAGCTACGAGCAGTACTTC
.,.,TRBV4-1,TRBJ1-2,CASSQERTGRYVDTF,TGCGCCAGCAGTCAAGAACGGACGGGACGCTATGTAGATACCTTC
.,.,TRBV29-1,TRBJ2-2,CSVEAGDNTGELFF,TGCAGCGTTGAAGCGGGGGACAACACCGGGGAGCTGTTTTTT
.,.,TRBV19,TRBJ2-7,CASSMDWTYEQYF,TGTGCCAGTAGTATGGACTGGACCTACGAGCAGTACTTC
.,.,TRBV6-5,TRBJ2-5,CASSYGGAGYQETQYF,TGTGCCAGCAGTTATGGGGGCGCGGGATACCAAGAGACCCAGTACTTC
.,.,TRBV2,TRBJ1-1,CASVGGTEAFF,TGTGCCAGCGTTGGGGGCACTGAAGCTTTCTTT
.,.,TRBV19,TRBJ2-7,CASQGGVYEQYF,TGTGCCAGCCAGGGGGGAGTCTACGAGCAGTACTTC
.,.,TRBV27,TRBJ2-1,CASSLSLGRQFF,TGTGCCAGCAGTTTATCCTTAGGTAGGCAGTTCTTC
.,TRBD1,TRBV4-1,TRBJ1-3,CASSLDRGSGNTIYF,TGCGCCAGCAGCCTCGACAGGGGGTCCGGAAACACCATATATTTT
.,TRBD2,TRBV5-5,TRBJ2-7,CASSFGSGGRNEQYF,TGTGCCAGCAGCTTCGGGAGCGGGGGCCGGAACGAGCAGTACTTC
once,.,TRBV27,TRBJ2-1,CATLRSGEQFF,TGTGCCACCCTTAGGAGCGGTGAGCAGTTCTTC
.,.,TRBV7-9,TRBJ1-2,CASSLEARHGYTF,TGTGCCAGCAGCTTAGAGGCCAGGCATGGCTACACCTTC
few,.,TRBV2,TRBJ1-1,CASRGGTEAFF,TGTGCCAGCAGAGGGGGGACTGAAGCTTTCTTT
.,.,TRBV19,TRBJ1-3,CASTDFWQGKTGNTIYF,TGTGCCAGTACGGACTTTTGGCAAGGGAAGACTGGAAACACCATATATTTT
.,.,TRBV7-8,TRBJ1-2,CASSLIIGGQWGYTF,TGTGCCAGCAGCTTAATTATAGGGGGTCAATGGGGCTACACCTTC
.,.,TRBV4-2,TRBJ2-3,CASSSELPDTDTQYF,TGTGCCAGCAGCTCGGAGCTACCAGACACAGATACGCAGTATTTT
few,.,TRBV27,TRBJ2-7,CASSLGGLMEQYF,TGTGCCAGCAGTTTAGGCGGATTAATGGAGCAGTACTTC
.,.,TRBV4-1,TRBJ1-2,CASSQVETTNYGYTF,TGCGCCAGCAGCCAAGTAGAAACGACCAACTATGGCTACACCTTC
.,.,TRBV7-9,TRBJ1-5,CASSFGANQPQHF,TGTGCCAGCAGCTTCGGGGCCAATCAGCCCCAGCATTTT
.,.,TRBV15,TRBJ2-2,CATSPAITGELFF,TGTGCCACCAGCCCCGCCATCACCGGGGAGCTGTTTTTT
.,.,TRBV6-1,TRBJ1-1,CASSEFTGHPNNEAFF,TGTGCCAGCAGTGAATTTACGGGACATCCTAATAATGAAGCTTTCTTT
.,.,TRBV7-6,TRBJ2-7,CASSPALNYEQYF,TGTGCCAGCAGCCCCGCACTGAACTACGAGCAGTACTTC
.,.,TRBV29-1,TRBJ2-3,CSGWDPRTDTQYF,TGCAGCGGATGGGACCCACGCACAGATACGCAGTATTTT
.,.,TRBV2,TRBJ2-3,CASTGDNTDTQYF,TGTGCCAGCACAGGGGATAACACAGATACGCAGTATTTT
.,.,TRBV6-1,TRBJ1-1,CASSSRAKNTEAFF,TGTGCCAGCAGTTCCCGGGCCAAGAACACTGAAGCTTTCTTT
.,.,TRBV7-9,TRBJ2-1,CASVGGNEQFF,TGTGCCAGCGTAGGGGGCAATGAGCAGTTCTTC
.,.,TRBV27,TRBJ2-3,CASKIRTGRTDTQYF,TGTGCCAGCAAGATACGAACAGGGCGCACAGATACGCAGTATTTT
.,.,TRBV6-5,TRBJ2-5,CASLGSRGDETQYF,TGTGCCAGCCTGGGAAGTAGGGGCGACGAGACCCAGTACTTC
.,.,TRBV4-1,TRBJ2-3,CASSQDQGGSTDTQYF,TGCGCCAGCAGCCAAGATCAGGGGGGGAGCACAGATACGCAGTATTTT
.,TRBD1,TRBV6-5,TRBJ1-3,CASSYSGQVSGNTIYF,TGTGCCAGCAGTTACTCAGGACAGGTCTCTGGAAACACCATATATTTT
.,.,TRBV7-9,TRBJ2-7,CASSWDGTPSEQYF,TGTGCCAGCAGCTGGGACGGGACCCCCAGCGAGCAGTACTTC
.,TRBD1,TRBV19,TRBJ2-7,CASSMFFAQGELFEQYF,TGTGCCAGTAGTATGTTCTTTGCACAGGGGGAGTTGTTCGAGCAGTACTTC